This entry lists 20 T cell receptor beta chains sequenced from one sample in a study of blood T cell repertoires in COVID-19. The assay was immunoSEQ multiplex PCR, and TCRdb's table has in-frame clones only and misses some. Of around 77,000 clones listed, more than 75% are singletons. The sample taken for sequencing was peripheral blood. The source is a man between 65 and 85 years old with active or convalescent COVID-19.

V usage is TRBV7-9 and J usage is TRBJ2-7; 11 nucleotides line up with TRBD2. V shed 4 bases and J 8 bases; nucleotides not matched to a gene: 16. In germline, CDR1 is SEHNR, CDR2 FQNEAQ (reference sequence). CDR3 length: 17 amino acids. The CDR3 nucleotides read TGTGCCAGCAGCTCGACCGGGACTAGCGGTGCCTCAGTTAAGCAGTACTTC. Amino acid sequence: CASSSTGTSGASVKQYF.

CDR3 in DNA: TGTGCCAGCAGCTTAGGGGGAGGGGGCAATCAGCCCCAGCATTTT. Translation gives CASSLGGGGNQPQHF. The chain combines TRBV7-8 with TRBJ1-5; the D gene is possibly TRBD1 (5 bases). Germline CDR1 reads SGHVS; CDR2 reads FQNEAQ. V was shortened by 1 base and J by 2 bases, with 9 bases between the two germline ends. The CDR3 length is 15 residues.

The genes are TRBV7-2 and TRBJ1-1; 7 bases are shared with TRBD1. J gave up 11 bases and V 1 base, and 7 bases lay outside the gene matches. This CDR3 is 13 amino acids long. Germline V gene data show CDR1 as SGHTA and CDR2 as FQGNSA. The chain's CDR3 is CASSLGRQGKAFF. CDR3 DNA: TGTGCCAGCAGCTTAGGGCGACAGGGTAAGGCTTTCTTT. Full variable domain (remainder filled in from reference TRBV7-2 and TRBJ1-1): GAGVSQSPSNKVTEKGKDVELRCDPISGHTALYWYRQSLGQGLEFLIYFQGNSAPDKSGLPSDRFSAERTGGSVSTLTIQRTQQEDSAVYLCASSLGRQGKAFFGQGTRLTVV.

The chain uses TRBV27 and TRBJ1-5, with D perhaps TRBD1 (6 bases). Germline CDR1 reads MNHEY; CDR2 reads SMNVEV (reference sequence). The CDR3 totals 15 residues. V was clipped by 5 bases and J by 6 bases, with 17 bases between them. The CDR3 sequence: CASSPEAGTSQPQHF. The CDR3 DNA follows: TGTGCCAGCAGTCCTGAAGCAGGGACATCTCAGCCCCAGCATTTT.

The gene calls are TRBV6-6 and TRBJ2-7, with TRBD2 matching 10 bases. This CDR3 has 13 residues. Germline CDR1 is MNHNY and CDR2 is SVGAGI (reference sequence). With 7 bases clipped from V and 3 bases from J, the junction kept 3 bases outside the gene matches. CDR3 DNA: TGTGCCAGCAAACTAGCGGGACTCTACGAGCAGTACTTC. This gives the protein CASKLAGLYEQYF.

This chain connects TRBV6-5 to TRBJ2-7; TRBD2 matches at 14 bases. CDR1 and CDR2 (germline): MNHEY, SVGAGI. The V segment lost 5 bases and the J segment 4 bases; nucleotides outside the gene matches: 4. The CDR3 is 15 residues long. In DNA, the CDR3 is TGTGCCAGCAGTCCCGGGACTAGCGGGAGATACGAGCAGTACTTC. Encoded protein: CASSPGTSGRYEQYF.

The chain carries TRBV24-1 and TRBJ1-2; tentative D call: TRBD1 (6 bases). This CDR3 contains 14 residues. The V end lost 5 bases, the J end lost 2 bases, and 11 bases lay between the germline ends. Germline-derived CDR1 and CDR2 are KGHDR and SFDVKD. The CDR3 DNA is TGTGCCACCAGTGGTCAGACAGGAAACTATGGCTACACCTTC. As protein: CATSGQTGNYGYTF.

The chain has TRBV9 and TRBJ2-1; D might be TRBD2 (5 bases). Germline V CDR1 and CDR2: SGDLS, YYNGEE. The CDR3 is 12 amino acids. V was clipped by 1 base and J by 8 bases, with 7 bases between them. The CDR3 DNA follows: TGTGCCAGCAGCGTACCGGGGTATGAGCAGTTCTTC. As protein: CASSVPGYEQFF.

This clone was picked up a small number of times. This chain links TRBV5-1 with TRBJ1-4, with 7 nucleotides matching TRBD1. Germline CDR1 and CDR2: SGHRS and YFSETQ. The CDR3 totals 14 residues. Germline trimming cut 4 bases from V and 8 bases from J; bases unmatched to any gene: 8. The CDR3 DNA follows: TGCGCCAGCAGCCTCAGACAGGGTAAAGAAAAACTGTTTTTT. Its translation: CASSLRQGKEKLFF.

The chain joins TRBV14 to TRBJ2-1; D possibly corresponds to TRBD1 (6 bases). Germline lookup yields CDR1 SGHDN and CDR2 FVKESK. V lost 3 bases to trimming and J lost 4 bases, with 7 bases between them. The CDR3 has 13 residues. CDR3 in amino acids: CASSQTGYNEQFF. In nucleotides, the CDR3 is TGTGCCAGCAGCCAGACAGGTTACAATGAGCAGTTCTTC. Drawing the rest from reference TRBV14 and TRBJ2-1, the complete variable domain is EAGVTQFPSHSVIEKGQTVTLRCDPISGHDNLYWYRRVMGKEIKFLLHFVKESKQDESGMPNNRFLAERTGGTYSTLKVQPAELEDSGVYFCASSQTGYNEQFFGPGTRLTVL.

This clone is a singleton in its sample. The CDR3 is CASSLEVRGREQYF. The CDR3 coding sequence is TGTGCCAGCAGCTTGGAGGTGAGGGGGCGCGAGCAGTACTTC. The chain couples TRBV5-4 to TRBJ2-7; 7 bases are shared with TRBD1. The CDR3 sequence is 14 residues long. J was trimmed by 6 bases and V by 0 bases; bases with no gene match: 6. Germline V gives CDR1 SGHNT, CDR2 YYREEE (reference sequence). The complete variable domain, with remaining parts taken from reference TRBV5-4 and TRBJ2-7, reads ETGVTQSPTHLIKTRGQQVTLRCSSQSGHNTVSWYQQALGQGPQFIFQYYREEENGRGNFPPRFSGLQFPNYSSELNVNALELDDSALYLCASSLEVRGREQYFGPGTRLTVT.

This chain links TRBV11-3 with TRBJ1-1; D perhaps matches TRBD1 (5 bases). The germline V gene encodes CDR1 SGHNT and CDR2 YENEEA. V was shortened by 2 bases and J by 1 base, with 17 bases between the two germline ends. CDR3 length: 17 residues. Here the CDR3 reads CASSLSLGPPWNTEAFF. CDR3 in DNA: TGTGCCAGCAGCTTAAGTCTGGGGCCACCCTGGAACACTGAAGCTTTCTTT.

V and J are TRBV5-1 and TRBJ1-4; a weak D match, TRBD1 (5 bases). CDR1 is SGHRS and CDR2 is YFSETQ in the germline V gene. V lost 0 bases and J 2 bases, leaving 17 bases between the germline ends. The length of the CDR3 is 18 residues. The CDR3 protein is CASSLGQGFYSTNEKLFF. CDR3 nucleotides: TGCGCCAGCAGCTTGGGCCAGGGCTTTTATTCGACTAATGAAAAACTGTTTTTT.

V gene TRBV19 combines with J gene TRBJ1-2; D uncertain. Germline loops: CDR1 LNHDA, CDR2 SQIVND (reference sequence). V was pared by 1 base and J by 7 bases, with 4 bases between. The length of the CDR3 is 11 residues. CDR3 sequence: CASSIGSGYTF. The CDR3 DNA sequence: TGTGCCAGTAGTATAGGTAGTGGCTACACCTTC.

The J gene is TRBJ1-5, the V gene TRBV19, with D perhaps matching TRBD1 (6 bases). Looked up from germline, CDR1 is LNHDA and CDR2 is SQIVND (reference sequence). V was shortened by 3 bases and J by 12 bases, with 18 bases between the two germline ends. The CDR3 is 14 amino acids. The CDR3 loop reads CASSMPPNRELQHF. CDR3 nucleotides: TGTGCCAGTAGTATGCCTCCGAACAGGGAACTCCAGCATTTT. The whole variable domain, remainder taken from reference TRBV19 and TRBJ1-5, is DGGITQSPKYLFRKEGQNVTLSCEQNLNHDAMYWYRQDPGQGLRLIYYSQIVNDFQKGDIAEGYSVSREKKESFPLTVTSAQKNPTAFYLCASSMPPNRELQHFGDGTRLSIL.

V is TRBV6-2 or TRBV6-3 and J is TRBJ2-1, with 8 bases aligning to TRBD2. CDR3 size: 14 residues. The germline CDR1 and CDR2 sequences are MNHEY and SVGEGT. V gave up 5 bases and J gave up 7 bases; unmatched junction bases: 7. The CDR3 sequence is CASSPAGVFNEQFF. DNA for the CDR3: TGTGCCAGCAGTCCAGCGGGAGTATTTAATGAGCAGTTCTTC.

The V gene is TRBV6-5, the J gene TRBJ2-3, with D unclear. Per germline, CDR1 MNHEY and CDR2 SVGAGI. The CDR3 sequence is 14 residues long. V gave up 1 base and J gave up 3 bases, with 8 bases separating them. The CDR3 DNA is TGTGCCAGCAGTTACTTTCAGACTACAGATACGCAGTATTTT. Translating it yields CASSYFQTTDTQYF.

The table lists this clone with a few counts. The V gene is TRBV23-1, the J gene TRBJ1-1; a possible D gene is TRBD1 (5 bases). TRBV23-1 falls under the ORF class, with uncertain function. The CDR3 extends over 16 amino acids. V was cut by 8 bases and J by 2 bases, with 21 bases left in between. CDR3 DNA sequence: TGCGCCAGCTTTCGCGTTGTGACAGCCTTTAACACTGAAGCTTTCTTT. Its translation: CASFRVVTAFNTEAFF.

CDR3 sequence reads: CASSLAGLDYGYTF. The CDR3 nucleotides read TGCGCCAGCAGCTTGGCAGGGTTGGACTATGGCTACACCTTC. The chain combines TRBV5-1 with TRBJ1-2; weak D call: TRBD1 (5 bases). The CDR3 extends over 14 amino acids. The V and J ends lost 0 bases and 3 bases respectively, with 9 bases between them. Germline CDR1 reads SGHRS; CDR2 reads YFSETQ.

The chain couples TRBV25-1 to TRBJ1-2; 9 nucleotides line up with TRBD1. The CDR3 extends over 14 amino acids. The germline CDR1 and CDR2 sequences are MGHDK and SYGVNS. V gave up 4 bases and J gave up 4 bases; unmatched junction bases: 4. CDR3 sequence: CASSGQGVGYGYTF. In nucleotides, the CDR3 is TGTGCCAGCAGTGGACAGGGGGTTGGCTATGGCTACACCTTC.